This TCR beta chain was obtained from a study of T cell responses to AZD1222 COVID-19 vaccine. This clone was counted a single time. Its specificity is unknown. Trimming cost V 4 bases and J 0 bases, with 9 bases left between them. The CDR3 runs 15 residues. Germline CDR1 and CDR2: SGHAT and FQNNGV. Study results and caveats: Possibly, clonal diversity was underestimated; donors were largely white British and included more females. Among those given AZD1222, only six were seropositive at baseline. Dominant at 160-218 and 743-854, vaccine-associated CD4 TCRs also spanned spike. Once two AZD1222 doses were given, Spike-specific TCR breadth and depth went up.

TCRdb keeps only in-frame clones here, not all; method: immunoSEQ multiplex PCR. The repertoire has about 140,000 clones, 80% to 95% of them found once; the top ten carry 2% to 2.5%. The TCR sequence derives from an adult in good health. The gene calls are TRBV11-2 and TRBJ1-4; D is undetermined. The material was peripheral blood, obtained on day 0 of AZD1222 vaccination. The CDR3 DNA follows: TGTGCCAGCAGCTCCTCGGCTGCAACTAATGAAAAACTGTTTTTT. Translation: CASSSSAATNEKLFF.